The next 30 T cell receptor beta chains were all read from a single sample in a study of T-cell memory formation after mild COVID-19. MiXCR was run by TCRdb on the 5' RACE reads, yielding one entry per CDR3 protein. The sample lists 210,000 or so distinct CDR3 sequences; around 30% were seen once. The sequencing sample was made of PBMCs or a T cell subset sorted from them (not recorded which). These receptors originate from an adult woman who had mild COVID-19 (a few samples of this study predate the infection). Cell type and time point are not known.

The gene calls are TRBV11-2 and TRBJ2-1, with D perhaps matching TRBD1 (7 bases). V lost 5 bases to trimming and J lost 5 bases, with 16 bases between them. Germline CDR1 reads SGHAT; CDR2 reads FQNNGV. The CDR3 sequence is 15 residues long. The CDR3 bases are TGTGCCAGCAGCACCCGGACAGGAGGGGACAATGAGCAGTTCTTC. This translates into CASSTRTGGDNEQFF.

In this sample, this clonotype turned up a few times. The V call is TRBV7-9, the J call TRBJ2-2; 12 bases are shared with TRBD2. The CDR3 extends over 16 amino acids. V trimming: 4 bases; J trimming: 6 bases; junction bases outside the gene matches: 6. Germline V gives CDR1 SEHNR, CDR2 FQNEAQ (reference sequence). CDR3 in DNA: TGTGCCAGCAGCTCAACTAGCGGGAGGAGGCCCGGGGAGCTGTTTTTT. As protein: CASSSTSGRRPGELFF.

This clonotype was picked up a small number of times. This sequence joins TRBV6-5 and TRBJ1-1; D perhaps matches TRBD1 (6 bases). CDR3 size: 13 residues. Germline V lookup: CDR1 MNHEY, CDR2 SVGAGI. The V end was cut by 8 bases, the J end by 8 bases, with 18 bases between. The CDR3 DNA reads TGTGCCAGCGGTGTCCGGGACACCACCGAAGCTTTCTTT. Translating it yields CASGVRDTTEAFF.

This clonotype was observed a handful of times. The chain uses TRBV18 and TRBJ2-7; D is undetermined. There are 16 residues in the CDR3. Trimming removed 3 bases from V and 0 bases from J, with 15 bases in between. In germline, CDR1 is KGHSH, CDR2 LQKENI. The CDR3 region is CASSPRARMISYEQYF. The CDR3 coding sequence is TGTGCCAGCTCACCCCGTGCTCGGATGATCTCCTACGAGCAGTACTTC.

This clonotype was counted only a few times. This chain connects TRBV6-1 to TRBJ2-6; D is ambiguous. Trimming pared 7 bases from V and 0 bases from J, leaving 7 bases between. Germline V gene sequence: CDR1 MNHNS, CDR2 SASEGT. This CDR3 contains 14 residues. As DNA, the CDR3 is TGTGCCAGCACATGGATCTCTGGGGCCAACGTCCTGACTTTC. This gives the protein CASTWISGANVLTF.

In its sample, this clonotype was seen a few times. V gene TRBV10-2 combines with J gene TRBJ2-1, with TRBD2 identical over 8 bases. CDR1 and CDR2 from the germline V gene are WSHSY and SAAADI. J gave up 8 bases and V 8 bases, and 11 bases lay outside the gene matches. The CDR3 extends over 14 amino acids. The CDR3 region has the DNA TGCGCCAGCCAGCGGGAGCGGTTATTTGATGAGCAGTTCTTC. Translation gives CASQRERLFDEQFF.

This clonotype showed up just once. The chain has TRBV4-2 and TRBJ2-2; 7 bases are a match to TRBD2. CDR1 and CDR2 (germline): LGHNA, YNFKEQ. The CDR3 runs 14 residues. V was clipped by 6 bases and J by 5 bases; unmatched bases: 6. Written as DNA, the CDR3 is TGTGCCAGCAGATTTGGACTAGAAACCGGGGAGCTGTTTTTT. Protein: CASRFGLETGELFF.

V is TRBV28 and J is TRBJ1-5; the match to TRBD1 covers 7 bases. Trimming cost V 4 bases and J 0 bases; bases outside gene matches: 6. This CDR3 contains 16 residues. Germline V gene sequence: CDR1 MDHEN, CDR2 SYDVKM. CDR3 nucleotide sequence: TGTGCCAGCAGTTCCCGGACAGGTCTTAGCAATCAGCCCCAGCATTTT. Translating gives CASSSRTGLSNQPQHF.

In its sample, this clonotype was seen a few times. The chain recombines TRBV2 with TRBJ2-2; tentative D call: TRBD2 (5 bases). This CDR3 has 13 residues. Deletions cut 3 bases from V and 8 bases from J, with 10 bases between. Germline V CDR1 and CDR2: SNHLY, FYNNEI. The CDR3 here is CASSDIALGELFF. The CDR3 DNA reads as TGTGCCAGCAGTGATATAGCGCTAGGGGAGCTGTTTTTT.

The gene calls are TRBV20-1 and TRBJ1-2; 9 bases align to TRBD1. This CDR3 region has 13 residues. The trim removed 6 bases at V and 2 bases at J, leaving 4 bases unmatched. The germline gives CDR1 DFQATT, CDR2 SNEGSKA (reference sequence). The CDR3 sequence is CSAHGQGNYGYTF. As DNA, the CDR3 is TGCAGTGCCCACGGACAGGGGAACTATGGCTACACCTTC.

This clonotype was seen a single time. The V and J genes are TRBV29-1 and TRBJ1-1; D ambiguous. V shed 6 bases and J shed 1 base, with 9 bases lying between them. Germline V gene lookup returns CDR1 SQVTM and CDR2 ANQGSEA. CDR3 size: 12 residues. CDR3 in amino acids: CSVDVPNTEAFF. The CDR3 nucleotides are TGCAGCGTCGATGTCCCGAACACTGAAGCTTTCTTT.

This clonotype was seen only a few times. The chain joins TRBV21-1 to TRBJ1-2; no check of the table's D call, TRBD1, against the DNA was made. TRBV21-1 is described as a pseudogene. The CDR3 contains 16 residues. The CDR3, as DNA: TGTGCCAGCAGCAAAGAGGACAGGGTCGCGCGCTATGGCTACACCTTC. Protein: CASSKEDRVARYGYTF.

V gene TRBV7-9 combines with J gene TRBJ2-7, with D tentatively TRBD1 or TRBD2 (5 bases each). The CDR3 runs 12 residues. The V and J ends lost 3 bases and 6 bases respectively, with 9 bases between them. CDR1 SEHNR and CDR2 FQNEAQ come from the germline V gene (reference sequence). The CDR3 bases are TGTGCCAGCAGCTTTGGGACGAGCGAGCAGTACTTC. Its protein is CASSFGTSEQYF. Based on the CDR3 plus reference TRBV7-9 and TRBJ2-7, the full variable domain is DTGVSQNPRHKITKRGQNVTFRCDPISEHNRLYWYRQTLGQGPEFLTYFQNEAQLEKSRLLSDRFSAERPKGSFSTLEIQRTEQGDSAMYLCASSFGTSEQYFGPGTRLTVT.

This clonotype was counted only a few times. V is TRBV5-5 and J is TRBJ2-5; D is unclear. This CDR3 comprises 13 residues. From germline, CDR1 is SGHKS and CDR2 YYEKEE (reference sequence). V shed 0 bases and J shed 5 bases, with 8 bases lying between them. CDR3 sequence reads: CASSLASRETQYF. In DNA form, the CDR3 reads TGTGCCAGCAGCTTGGCTAGTCGCGAGACCCAGTACTTC.

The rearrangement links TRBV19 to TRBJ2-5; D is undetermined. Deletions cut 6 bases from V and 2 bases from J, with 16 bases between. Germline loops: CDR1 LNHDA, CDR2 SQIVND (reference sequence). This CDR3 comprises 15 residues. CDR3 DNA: TGTGCCAGTAGGTCTTACGTCACAGCTCAAGAGACCCAGTACTTC. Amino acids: CASRSYVTAQETQYF.

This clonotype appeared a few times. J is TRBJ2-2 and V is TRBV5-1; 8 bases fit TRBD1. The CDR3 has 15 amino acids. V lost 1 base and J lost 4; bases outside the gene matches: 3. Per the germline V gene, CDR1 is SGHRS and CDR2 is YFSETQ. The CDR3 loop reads CASSLSRGPTGELFF. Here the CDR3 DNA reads TGCGCCAGCAGCTTGTCCAGGGGGCCCACCGGGGAGCTGTTTTTT.

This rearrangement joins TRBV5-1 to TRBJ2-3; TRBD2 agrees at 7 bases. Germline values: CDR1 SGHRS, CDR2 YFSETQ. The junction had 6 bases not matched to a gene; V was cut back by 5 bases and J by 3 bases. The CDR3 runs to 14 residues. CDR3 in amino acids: CASSQAGTTDTQYF. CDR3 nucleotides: TGCGCCAGCAGTCAAGCGGGGACGACAGATACGCAGTATTTT. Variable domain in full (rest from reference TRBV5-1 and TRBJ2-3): KAGVTQTPRYLIKTRGQQVTLSCSPISGHRSVSWYQQTPGQGLQFLFEYFSETQRNKGNFPGRFSGRQFSNSRSEMNVSTLELGDSALYLCASSQAGTTDTQYFGPGTRLTVL.

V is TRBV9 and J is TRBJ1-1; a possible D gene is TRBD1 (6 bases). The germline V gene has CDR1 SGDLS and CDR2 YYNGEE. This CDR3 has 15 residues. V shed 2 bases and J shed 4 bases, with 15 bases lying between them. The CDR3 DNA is TGTGCCAGCAGCGTCACCCCAGGGGAAGGCACTGAAGCTTTCTTT. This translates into CASSVTPGEGTEAFF.

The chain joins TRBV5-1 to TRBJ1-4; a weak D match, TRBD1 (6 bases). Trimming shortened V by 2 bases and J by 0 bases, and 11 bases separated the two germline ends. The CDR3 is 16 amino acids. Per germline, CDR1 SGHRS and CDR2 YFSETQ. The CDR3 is CASSFQGTPTNEKLFF. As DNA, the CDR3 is TGCGCCAGCAGCTTCCAGGGGACACCAACTAATGAAAAACTGTTTTTT.

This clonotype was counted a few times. The CDR3 loop reads CASSLSGRGTQYF. The CDR3 bases are TGTGCCAGCAGTTTGTCGGGTAGAGGGACCCAGTACTTC. The V call is TRBV12-3 or TRBV12-4, the J call TRBJ2-5; no reliable D call. CDR3 length: 13 amino acids. Trimming removed 3 bases from V and 7 bases from J, with 12 bases in between.

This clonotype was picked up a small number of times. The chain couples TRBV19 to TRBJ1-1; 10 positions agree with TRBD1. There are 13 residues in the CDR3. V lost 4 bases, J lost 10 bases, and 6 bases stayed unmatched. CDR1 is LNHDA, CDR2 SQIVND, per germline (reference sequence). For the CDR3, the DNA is TGTGCCAGTAGTACAGACAGGGGGCGCGGAGCTTTCTTT. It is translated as CASSTDRGRGAFF.

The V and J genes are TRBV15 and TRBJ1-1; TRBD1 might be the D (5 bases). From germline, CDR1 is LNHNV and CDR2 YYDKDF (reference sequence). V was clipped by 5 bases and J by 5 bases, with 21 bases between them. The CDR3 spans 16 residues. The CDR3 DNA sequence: TGTGCCACCAGCTCACCTAGCGGGGCTTTGGAGACTGAAGCTTTCTTT. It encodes CATSSPSGALETEAFF.

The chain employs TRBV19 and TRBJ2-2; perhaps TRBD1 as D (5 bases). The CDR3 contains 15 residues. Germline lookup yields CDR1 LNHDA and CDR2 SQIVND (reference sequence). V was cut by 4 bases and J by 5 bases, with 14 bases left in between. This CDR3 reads CASSTGHKNTGELFF. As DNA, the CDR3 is TGTGCCAGTAGTACAGGGCACAAGAATACCGGGGAGCTGTTTTTT. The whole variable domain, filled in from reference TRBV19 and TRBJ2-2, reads DGGITQSPKYLFRKEGQNVTLSCEQNLNHDAMYWYRQDPGQGLRLIYYSQIVNDFQKGDIAEGYSVSREKKESFPLTVTSAQKNPTAFYLCASSTGHKNTGELFFGEGSRLTVL.

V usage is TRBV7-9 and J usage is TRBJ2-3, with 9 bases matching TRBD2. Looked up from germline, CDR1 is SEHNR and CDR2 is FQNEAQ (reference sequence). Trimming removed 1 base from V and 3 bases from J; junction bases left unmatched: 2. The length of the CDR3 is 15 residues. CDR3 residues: CASSLVAGETDTQYF. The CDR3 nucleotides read TGTGCCAGCAGCTTAGTAGCGGGAGAGACAGATACGCAGTATTTT.

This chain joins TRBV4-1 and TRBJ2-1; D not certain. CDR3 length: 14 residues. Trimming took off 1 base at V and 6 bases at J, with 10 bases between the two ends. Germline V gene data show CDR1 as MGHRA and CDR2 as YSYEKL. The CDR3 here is CASSQALTGNEQFF. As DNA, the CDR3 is TGCGCCAGCAGCCAAGCGCTTACGGGCAATGAGCAGTTCTTC.

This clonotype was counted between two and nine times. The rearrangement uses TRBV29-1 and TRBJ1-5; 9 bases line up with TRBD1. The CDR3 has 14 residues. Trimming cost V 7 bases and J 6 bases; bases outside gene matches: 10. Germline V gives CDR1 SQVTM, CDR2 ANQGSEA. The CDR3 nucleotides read TGCAGCGCCGAACCGGGACAGGGAGGTCAGCCCCAGCATTTT. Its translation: CSAEPGQGGQPQHF.

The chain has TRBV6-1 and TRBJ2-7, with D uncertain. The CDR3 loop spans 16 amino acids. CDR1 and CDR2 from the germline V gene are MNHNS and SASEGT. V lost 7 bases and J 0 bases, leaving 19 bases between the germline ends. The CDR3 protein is CASTGSLSVGSYEQYF. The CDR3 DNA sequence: TGTGCCAGCACCGGAAGCTTGTCGGTGGGCTCCTACGAGCAGTACTTC.

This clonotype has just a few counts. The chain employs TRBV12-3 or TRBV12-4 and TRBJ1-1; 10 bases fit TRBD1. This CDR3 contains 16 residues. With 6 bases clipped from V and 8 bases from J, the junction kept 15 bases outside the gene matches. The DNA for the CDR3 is TGTGCCAGCAGCCTCCGGGACAGGGGCAGTCCGAAGGAAGCTTTCTTT. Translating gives CASSLRDRGSPKEAFF.

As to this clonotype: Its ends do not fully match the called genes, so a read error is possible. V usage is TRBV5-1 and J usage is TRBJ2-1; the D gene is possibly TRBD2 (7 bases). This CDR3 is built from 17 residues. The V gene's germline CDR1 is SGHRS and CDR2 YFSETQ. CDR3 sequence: CASTLDGAGALPDEQFF. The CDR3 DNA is TGCGCCAGCACCTTGGACGGGGCGGGGGCTTTACCGGATGAGCAGTTCTTC.

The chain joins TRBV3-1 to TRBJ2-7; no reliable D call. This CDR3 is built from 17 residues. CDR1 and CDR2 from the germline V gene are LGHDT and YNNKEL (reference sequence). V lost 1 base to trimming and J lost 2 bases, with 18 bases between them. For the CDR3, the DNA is TGTGCCAGCAGCCAAGGAATGAATTCCCTCCTTCCCTACGAGCAGTACTTC. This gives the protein CASSQGMNSLLPYEQYF.